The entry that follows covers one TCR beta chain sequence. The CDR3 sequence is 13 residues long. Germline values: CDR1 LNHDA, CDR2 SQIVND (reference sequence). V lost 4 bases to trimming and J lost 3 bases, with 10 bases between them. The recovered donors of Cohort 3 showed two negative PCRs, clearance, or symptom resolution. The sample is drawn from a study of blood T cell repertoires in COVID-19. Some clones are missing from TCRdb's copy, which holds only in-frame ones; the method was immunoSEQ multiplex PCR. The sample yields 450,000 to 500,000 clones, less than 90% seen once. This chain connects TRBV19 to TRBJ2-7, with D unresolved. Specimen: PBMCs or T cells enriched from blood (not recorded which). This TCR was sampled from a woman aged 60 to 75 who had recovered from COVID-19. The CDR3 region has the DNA TGTGCCAGTAGTAATTTAGCAGACTACGAGCAGTACTTC. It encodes CASSNLADYEQYF.